This entry is about one TCR beta chain. In the original workflow: Scientists estimated how many nucleated cells there were by amplifying reference gene primers. TCRdb's table, derived via immunoSEQ multiplex PCR, lists solely in-frame clones and lacks some. The V and J calls and clone size are taken from that table; D and trimming were inferred from the DNA. The sample carries roughly 250,000 clones, about 81% recorded once. Per germline, CDR1 MGHRA and CDR2 YSYEKL. The CDR3 sequence is 17 residues long. J lost 5 bases, V lost 2 bases, and 14 bases had no gene match. This entry is derived from a study of blood T cell repertoires in COVID-19. The wider study: Sites across the United States, Italy and Spain contributed samples from acute and convalescent COVID-19. PBMCs, B-cell-depleted T cells, or T cells were the source of the cDNA or gDNA that made up the material.

Sequenced: peripheral blood. The chain links TRBV4-1 to TRBJ1-2, with 7 nucleotides matching TRBD1. The TCR sequence derives from a woman aged 60-75 years with active or convalescent COVID-19. CDR3 sequence: CASSQTLGEGGRYGYTF. The CDR3 region has the DNA TGCGCCAGCAGCCAAACCCTCGGGGAAGGGGGCCGTTATGGCTACACCTTC.